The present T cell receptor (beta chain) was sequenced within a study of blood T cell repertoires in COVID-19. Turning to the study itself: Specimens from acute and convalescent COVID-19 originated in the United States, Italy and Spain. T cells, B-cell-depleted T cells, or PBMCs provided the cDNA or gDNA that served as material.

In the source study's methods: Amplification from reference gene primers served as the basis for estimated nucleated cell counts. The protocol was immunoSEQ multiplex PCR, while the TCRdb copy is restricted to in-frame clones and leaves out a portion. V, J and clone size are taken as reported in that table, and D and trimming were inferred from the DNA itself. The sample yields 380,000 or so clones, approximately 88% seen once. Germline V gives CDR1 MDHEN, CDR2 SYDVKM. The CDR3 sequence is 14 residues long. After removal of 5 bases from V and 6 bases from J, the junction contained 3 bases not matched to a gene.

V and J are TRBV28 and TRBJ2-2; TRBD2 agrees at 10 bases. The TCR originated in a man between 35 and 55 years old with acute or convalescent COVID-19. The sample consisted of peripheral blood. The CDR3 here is CASSPSGRAGELFF. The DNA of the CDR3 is TGTGCCAGCAGTCCAAGCGGGAGGGCCGGGGAGCTGTTTTTT.